These 32 T cell receptor beta chains were all obtained from the same sample, sequenced in a study of T and B cells in COVID-19 patients. TRB was amplified from about 260-540 ng of blood genomic DNA. BIOMED2 TRB-A/B primer pools were used in multiplex TRB PCR. TCRdb processed the multiplex PCR reads anew with MiXCR; each CDR3 protein has one entry. The sample records under 7,000 distinct CDR3 sequences, less than 35% being singletons. The source material was blood. The receptors were sampled from a human donor with active COVID-19.

Many counts were recorded for this clonotype. The chain combines TRBV7-6 with TRBJ1-3, with 8 nucleotides matching TRBD1. V dropped 1 base and J dropped 2; count of bases not matched to a gene: 4. Germline assignment: CDR1 SGHVS and CDR2 FNYEAQ. This CDR3 has 16 residues. CDR3 region: CASSLGPGGTGNTIYF. CDR3 bases: TGTGCCAGCAGCTTAGGGCCAGGGGGCACTGGAAACACCATATATTTT.

This clonotype has a count of ten or more. This chain links TRBV19 with TRBJ1-3; TRBD1 matches at 7 bases. Germline V gene sequence: CDR1 LNHDA, CDR2 SQIVND (reference sequence). Germline trimming cut 6 bases from V and 2 bases from J; bases unmatched to any gene: 10. This CDR3 comprises 16 residues. The CDR3 sequence: CASSRQGFWAGNTIYF. CDR3 nucleotides: TGTGCCAGTAGCCGACAGGGTTTTTGGGCTGGAAACACCATATATTTT. Filled out from reference TRBV19 and TRBJ1-3, the complete variable domain reads DGGITQSPKYLFRKEGQNVTLSCEQNLNHDAMYWYRQDPGQGLRLIYYSQIVNDFQKGDIAEGYSVSREKKESFPLTVTSAQKNPTAFYLCASSRQGFWAGNTIYFGEGSWLTVV.

The V and J genes are TRBV27 and TRBJ2-6; 11 positions match TRBD1. The CDR3 runs 17 residues. V trimming: 6 bases; J trimming: 1 base; junction bases outside the gene matches: 5. In germline, CDR1 is MNHEY, CDR2 SMNVEV (reference sequence). This CDR3 is CASRPGQGGSGANVLTF. The CDR3, as DNA: TGTGCCAGCAGGCCGGGACAGGGGGGTTCTGGGGCCAACGTCCTGACTTTC.

The J gene is TRBJ2-5, the V gene TRBV7-9; 8 nucleotides align to TRBD1. V trimming: 3 bases; J trimming: 4 bases; junction bases outside the gene matches: 4. The CDR3 length is 14 residues. CDR1 and CDR2 from the germline V gene are SEHNR and FQNEAQ (reference sequence). CDR3 nucleotides: TGTGCCAGCAGCTTGGTGGGGACAGGAGAGACCCAGTACTTC. Translating it yields CASSLVGTGETQYF. Full variable domain (remainder filled in from reference TRBV7-9 and TRBJ2-5): DTGVSQNPRHKITKRGQNVTFRCDPISEHNRLYWYRQTLGQGPEFLTYFQNEAQLEKSRLLSDRFSAERPKGSFSTLEIQRTEQGDSAMYLCASSLVGTGETQYFGPGTRLLVL.

With respect to this clonotype: Being one base from a much bigger clone, this may be a read error. The chain is built from TRBV5-4 and TRBJ2-2; D is undetermined. CDR1 is SGHNT, CDR2 YYREEE, per germline (reference sequence). Trimming removed 4 bases from V and 2 bases from J, with 15 bases in between. The CDR3 runs to 16 residues. The DNA of the CDR3 is TGTGCCAGCAGCACCGGGCAGAAAATAAACACCGGGGAGCTGTTTTTT. Translated, it gives CASSTGQKINTGELFF.

The chain employs TRBV19 and TRBJ2-3, with TRBD1 identical over 7 bases. CDR1 and CDR2 from the germline V gene are LNHDA and SQIVND (reference sequence). V lost 5 bases, J lost 6 bases, and 8 bases stayed unmatched. CDR3 length equals 14 residues. As DNA, the CDR3 is TGTGCCAGTAGTGGAACAGGGGCTAGGGATACGCAGTATTTT. Encoded protein: CASSGTGARDTQYF. Combining the CDR3 with reference TRBV19 and TRBJ2-3 gives the whole variable domain DGGITQSPKYLFRKEGQNVTLSCEQNLNHDAMYWYRQDPGQGLRLIYYSQIVNDFQKGDIAEGYSVSREKKESFPLTVTSAQKNPTAFYLCASSGTGARDTQYFGPGTRLTVL.

This clonotype counts as medium-sized (0.01 to 0.1%). V and J are TRBV29-1 and TRBJ1-1, with D uncertain. Trimming removed 4 bases from V and 4 bases from J, with 10 bases in between. The CDR3 runs 12 residues. Per the germline V gene, CDR1 is SQVTM and CDR2 is ANQGSEA. CDR3 region: CSVVETSTEAFF. CDR3 nucleotides: TGCAGCGTTGTCGAGACCTCCACTGAAGCTTTCTTT.

The rearrangement joins TRBV20-1 to TRBJ2-2, with 16 positions matching TRBD2. After removal of 3 bases from V and 7 bases from J, the junction contained 8 bases not matched to a gene. The CDR3 sequence is 17 residues long. The germline gives CDR1 DFQATT, CDR2 SNEGSKA (reference sequence). The CDR3 DNA follows: TGCAGTGCTAGGAGAGGGACTAGCGGGAGGGCCGTCGGGGAGCTGTTTTTT. This gives the protein CSARRGTSGRAVGELFF.

By share, this clonotype ranks as medium-sized. The chain uses TRBV6-2 or TRBV6-3 and TRBJ2-1; 11 bases align to TRBD2. In germline, CDR1 is MNHEY, CDR2 SVGEGT. This CDR3 is built from 15 residues. J lost 4 bases, V lost 5 bases, and 4 bases had no gene match. The CDR3 region has the DNA TGTGCCAGCAGTCCCGGGACTAGCGGATACAATGAGCAGTTCTTC. Translation gives CASSPGTSGYNEQFF.

This clonotype was counted between two and nine times. V and J are TRBV7-9 and TRBJ2-5; D unresolved. Per the germline V gene, CDR1 is SEHNR and CDR2 is FQNEAQ (reference sequence). The length of the CDR3 is 14 residues. V lost 1 base and J lost 5, with 11 bases in between. The CDR3 loop reads CASSLVSGGETQYF. CDR3 bases: TGTGCCAGCAGCTTAGTCTCCGGTGGGGAGACCCAGTACTTC.

V usage is TRBV5-1 and J usage is TRBJ1-5; unclear D gene. The germline gives CDR1 SGHRS, CDR2 YFSETQ. V gave up 8 bases and J gave up 1 base, with 7 bases separating them. This CDR3 is built from 12 residues. The CDR3 nucleotides read TGCGCCAGGGACCGGAGCAATCAGCCCCAGCATTTT. Translating gives CARDRSNQPQHF.

The J gene is TRBJ2-1, the V gene TRBV6-2 or TRBV6-3, with TRBD2 matching over 11 bases. Per germline, CDR1 MNHEY and CDR2 SVGEGT. Trimming removed 4 bases from V and 5 bases from J; junction bases left unmatched: 4. The CDR3 runs 15 residues. CDR3: CASSWTSGSHNEQFF. CDR3 coding DNA: TGTGCCAGCAGTTGGACTAGCGGGTCCCACAATGAGCAGTTCTTC.

This clonotype has a count of ten or more. This chain uses TRBV6-6 with TRBJ1-3; D gene uncertain. Germline CDR1 MNHNY, CDR2 SVGAGI (reference sequence). The CDR3 sequence is 12 residues long. Trimming left V 7 bases short and J 2 bases short, with 6 bases between. CDR3 protein: CASIEAGNTIYF. The DNA for the CDR3 is TGTGCCAGCATCGAAGCTGGAAACACCATATATTTT.

This clonotype counts as medium-sized. V gene TRBV6-6 combines with J gene TRBJ2-5; D is unresolved. Trimming took off 2 bases at V and 4 bases at J, with 11 bases between the two ends. The CDR3 is made up of 14 amino acids. Germline V lookup: CDR1 MNHNY, CDR2 SVGAGI (reference sequence). The CDR3 DNA follows: TGTGCCAGCAGTTACGACTCATGGGGAGAGACCCAGTACTTC. Amino acid sequence: CASSYDSWGETQYF.

This clonotype was recorded a few times. The CDR3 region has the DNA TGCGCCAGCAGCTCGGTACAGGGTTCTAATGAAAAACTGTTTTTT. This encodes CASSSVQGSNEKLFF. J is TRBJ1-4 and V is TRBV5-1, with D possibly being TRBD1 (6 bases). The V end was cut by 3 bases, the J end by 3 bases, with 12 bases between. Germline loops: CDR1 SGHRS, CDR2 YFSETQ. This CDR3 region has 15 residues.

In its sample, this clonotype is medium-sized. A read error may account for a junction end that differs from germline. The V and J genes are TRBV6-6 and TRBJ2-3, with D possibly matching TRBD1 (5 bases). The CDR3 has 10 amino acids. Germline CDR1 is MNHNY and CDR2 is SVGAGI (reference sequence). CDR3 nucleotide sequence: TGTGCCAGCACCTTAGGGGAAACCGTTTTT. Protein: CASTLGETVF.

The rearrangement uses TRBV7-2 and TRBJ2-7, with D possibly being TRBD1 (5 bases). This CDR3 is 15 amino acids long. Trimming shortened V by 2 bases and J by 0 bases, and 11 bases separated the two germline ends. Germline V gives CDR1 SGHTA, CDR2 FQGNSA. CDR3 DNA: TGTGCCAGCAGCTTAAAGGGGTCGCACTCCTACGAGCAGTACTTC. This codes for CASSLKGSHSYEQYF.

The CDR3 reads CSARGTGQPQETQYF. CDR3 nucleotide sequence: TGCAGTGCTAGAGGAACCGGACAGCCCCAAGAGACCCAGTACTTC. The rearrangement joins TRBV20-1 to TRBJ2-5; D is possibly TRBD1 (6 bases). Germline V gene data show CDR1 as DFQATT and CDR2 as SNEGSKA (reference sequence). V lost 1 base, J lost 1 base, and 13 bases lay in between. The CDR3 is 15 amino acids.

This clonotype appeared once. The junction shows a germline mismatch at one end, possibly a read error. This chain uses TRBV4-3 with TRBJ1-2, with D hard to call. The CDR3 runs to 16 residues. The germline gives CDR1 LGHNA, CDR2 YSLEER. CDR3 loop: CASSQDLGEPNYGYTF. The CDR3 DNA reads TGTGCCAGCAGCCAAGATTTGGGCGAACCGAACTATGGCTACACCTTC.

This clonotype is medium-sized (0.01 to 0.1%) in the sample. CDR3 protein: CASSITRVLAKNIQYF. CDR3 DNA: TGTGCCAGTAGTATTACCAGGGTCCTAGCCAAAAACATTCAGTACTTC. The J gene is TRBJ2-4, the V gene TRBV19, with D perhaps matching TRBD1 (5 bases). The CDR3 length is 16 residues. V was cut by 3 bases and J by 0 bases, with 12 bases left in between. Per germline, CDR1 LNHDA and CDR2 SQIVND (reference sequence).

The chain employs TRBV10-2 and TRBJ2-1; TRBD2 matches at 11 bases. CDR1 and CDR2 (germline): WSHSY, SAAADI. CDR3 size: 16 residues. The V and J ends lost 2 bases and 9 bases, in that order; junction bases with no gene match: 9. In DNA, the CDR3 is TGCGCCAGCAGTGAGAGGAAAGCTAGCGGGAGGCCTGAGCAGTTCTTC. This gives the protein CASSERKASGRPEQFF.

V gene TRBV11-3 combines with J gene TRBJ2-7, with 9 bases lining up with TRBD1. The germline V gene has CDR1 SGHNT and CDR2 YENEEA. V gave up 5 bases and J gave up 1 base; unmatched junction bases: 6. The CDR3 loop spans 15 amino acids. The CDR3, as DNA: TGTGCCAGCAGCCCGGGACAGGGAAAGTCCTACGAGCAGTACTTC. Protein sequence: CASSPGQGKSYEQYF.

In this sample, this clonotype is medium-sized. CDR3 sequence: CAWKGGGRAYQETQYF. CDR3 in DNA: TGTGCCTGGAAAGGCGGGGGGAGGGCGTACCAAGAGACCCAGTACTTC. The chain joins TRBV30 to TRBJ2-5; 8 positions match TRBD2. This CDR3 spans 16 amino acids. J gave up 0 bases and V 4 bases, and 10 bases lay outside the gene matches. Germline lookup yields CDR1 GTSNPN and CDR2 SVGIG (reference sequence).

The chain employs TRBV27 and TRBJ2-1, with 9 bases lining up with TRBD1. The CDR3 is 21 amino acids. Unmatched junction bases numbered 23, after V lost 8 bases and J lost 0 bases. The germline gives CDR1 MNHEY, CDR2 SMNVEV (reference sequence). The CDR3 bases are TGTGCCAGCGGGGATGGGACAGGGCGTATGTGGGAAACGAGCTCCTACAATGAGCAGTTCTTC. As protein: CASGDGTGRMWETSSYNEQFF.

This clonotype was found once. This chain joins TRBV20-1 and TRBJ1-2; tentatively, D is TRBD1 (5 bases). The CDR3 runs 11 residues. The germline V and J ends were trimmed by 6 bases and 7 bases, with 12 bases remaining between them. CDR1 and CDR2 (germline): DFQATT, SNEGSKA (reference sequence). The CDR3 DNA reads TGCAGTGCCCGGGGACCTGGTGGCTACACCTTC. Its protein product is CSARGPGGYTF.

By proportion, this clonotype is medium-sized. The CDR3 here is CAIRPSTSTDTQYF. The CDR3 coding sequence is TGTGCCATCAGACCCAGCACTAGCACAGATACGCAGTATTTT. The chain recombines TRBV10-3 with TRBJ2-3; D unclear. The CDR3 has 14 residues. The germline CDR1 and CDR2 sequences are ENHRY and SYGVKD. With 6 bases removed from V and 0 bases from J, the gap between germline ends came to 10 bases.

The CDR3 spells CAISLGLAETDTQYF. The CDR3 DNA reads as TGTGCCATTAGCCTAGGACTAGCGGAAACAGATACGCAGTATTTT. The gene calls are TRBV11-3 and TRBJ2-3; 10 bases line up with TRBD2. The CDR3 has 15 residues. Looked up from germline, CDR1 is SGHNT and CDR2 is YENEEA. J was trimmed by 3 bases and V by 10 bases; bases with no gene match: 10.

The V and J genes are TRBV20-1 and TRBJ1-5; 7 nucleotides agree with TRBD1. The CDR3 is 14 amino acids. The V and J ends lost 3 bases and 7 bases, in that order; junction bases with no gene match: 9. Germline V gives CDR1 DFQATT, CDR2 SNEGSKA (reference sequence). The CDR3 region has the DNA TGCAGTGCTAGGGCCGACAGGGATCGCCAGCCCCAGCATTTT. This gives the protein CSARADRDRQPQHF.

This clonotype is judged medium-sized. V usage is TRBV11-3 and J usage is TRBJ2-1, with 8 bases identical to TRBD1. The length of the CDR3 is 15 residues. Per germline, CDR1 SGHNT and CDR2 YENEEA. With 5 bases clipped from V and 5 bases from J, the junction kept 8 bases outside the gene matches. The CDR3: CASSEGQAGNNEQFF. CDR3 nucleotide sequence: TGTGCCAGCAGCGAGGGACAGGCCGGGAACAATGAGCAGTTCTTC.

The chain uses TRBV29-1 and TRBJ2-7, with 7 positions matching TRBD1. J lost 6 bases, V lost 8 bases, and 10 bases had no gene match. The CDR3 has 12 amino acids. Germline assignment: CDR1 SQVTM and CDR2 ANQGSEA. The CDR3 sequence: CSPRDSSGEQYF. DNA of the CDR3: TGCAGCCCCCGGGACAGTTCGGGCGAGCAGTACTTC.

In its sample, this clonotype is medium-sized. The chain couples TRBV18 to TRBJ2-6; 7 nucleotides match TRBD1. The CDR3 sequence is 15 residues long. The V segment lost 3 bases and the J segment 2 bases; nucleotides outside the gene matches: 1. Germline-derived CDR1 and CDR2 are KGHSH and LQKENI. DNA of the CDR3: TGTGCCAGCTCACCCGACAGGGCTGGGGCCAACGTCCTGACTTTC. Residues: CASSPDRAGANVLTF.

This clonotype is medium-sized. The rearrangement joins TRBV19 to TRBJ2-2, with D tentatively TRBD1 or TRBD2 (5 bases each). V lost 10 bases to trimming and J lost 6 bases, with 9 bases between them. The CDR3 spans 11 residues. Germline loops: CDR1 LNHDA, CDR2 SQIVND (reference sequence). CDR3 in amino acids: CAIEGPGELFF. The CDR3 nucleotides are TGTGCCATAGAGGGGCCCGGGGAGCTGTTTTTT.